This entry is about one T cell receptor (beta chain). Its antigen remains unidentified. Per-base qualities were not stored, and no clone one base away is much larger. The library was obtained by PCR. The sequencer listed for this sample is Illumina HiSeq 4000. The TCR beta-chain CDR3 region of each patient was profiled by high-throughput sequencing. On the study's bioinformatics: A classifier to discriminate distant-metastatic papillary thyroid cancer patients was built from CDR3 differences across clinicopathological groups. The Shannon index was used to measure repertoire diversity, and the Morisita-Horn index was used to measure how similar tumor and blood repertoires were. TCRdb trimmed public reads at Q25 via fastp, called clones via MiXCR and kept in-frame beta chains. These V and J calls rely on TCRdb rather than the paper's analysis. The sample table records about 39,000 clones; roughly 15% of these occur just once. The top ten hold around 22% of the sample.

In the germline V gene, CDR1 corresponds to SGHAT and CDR2 to FQNNGV. Counted from cysteine to phenylalanine, this CDR3 has 17 amino acids. The entry retains the CDR3 DNA only, 51 bases that are in frame from base 1. Trimming at the junction amounts to 1 base on V and 1 base on J, and the germline ends lie 17 bases apart. These data are taken from a study of metastatic and nonmetastatic thyroid tumors (dated by TCRdb to 2020 to 2021). Background on the whole study: For patients with malignant and with benign thyroid disease, the researchers compared repertoires between peripheral blood samples and tumor or nodule tissue samples.

None of the patients had been given any treatment before thyroid surgery. Patient clinical samples collected from 2012 to 2018 were retrospectively analysed using T-cell receptor beta sequencing. Summary of the overall study and its limitations: In both blood and tumor samples, TCR beta diversity was reported to be significantly higher in malignant tumors than in benign nodules.

This clonotype originated in a female donor with papillary thyroid cancer or a benign thyroid nodule (not recorded which). Some clones in this sample may be carry-over from other donors' samples. Material: blood. The V and J segments used are TRBV11-2 and TRBJ2-7, with no D gene named confidently. The CDR3 region has the sequence CASSLVGTMGLSYEQYF. The sequenced DNA is TGTGCCAGCAGCTTAGTTGGTACGATGGGGTTGTCCTACGAGCAGTACTTC.